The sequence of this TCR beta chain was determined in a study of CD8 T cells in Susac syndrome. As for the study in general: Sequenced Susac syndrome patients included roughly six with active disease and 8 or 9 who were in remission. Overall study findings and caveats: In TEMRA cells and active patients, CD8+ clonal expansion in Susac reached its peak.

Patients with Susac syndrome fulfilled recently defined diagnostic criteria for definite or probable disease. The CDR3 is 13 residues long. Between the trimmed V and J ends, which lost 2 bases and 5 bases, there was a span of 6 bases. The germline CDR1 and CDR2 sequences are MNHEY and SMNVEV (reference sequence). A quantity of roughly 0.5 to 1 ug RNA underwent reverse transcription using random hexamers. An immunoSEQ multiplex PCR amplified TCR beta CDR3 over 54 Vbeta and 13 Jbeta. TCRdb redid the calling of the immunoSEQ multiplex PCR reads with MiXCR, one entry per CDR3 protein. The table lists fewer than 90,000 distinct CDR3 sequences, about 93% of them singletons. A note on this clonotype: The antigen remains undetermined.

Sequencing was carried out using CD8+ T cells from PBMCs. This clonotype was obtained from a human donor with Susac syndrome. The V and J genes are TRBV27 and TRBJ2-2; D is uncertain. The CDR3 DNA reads TGTGCCAGCAGTTTAGGTAGAACCGGGGAGCTGTTTTTT. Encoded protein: CASSLGRTGELFF.